The 21 T cell receptor beta chains listed next were all sequenced from one sample in a study of shared clonotypes between healthy human individuals. Naive CD8 isolation took CD45RO-negative cells positively selected for CCR7 and excluded terminally differentiated effector memory CD45RA+ cells. Profiled with immunoSEQ multiplex PCR; TCRdb holds only in-frame clones, not every one. Here the sample spans about 2 million clones, about 95% being singletons. The sequenced sample was naive CD8+ T cells sorted from blood. Receptors were obtained from a man aged 18 to 30 in good health.

The chain uses TRBV6-5 and TRBJ2-2; tentative D call: TRBD2 (6 bases). The CDR3 contains 14 residues. CDR1 and CDR2 from the germline V gene are MNHEY and SVGAGI. Deletions cut 5 bases from V and 4 bases from J, with 11 bases between. Here the CDR3 DNA reads TGTGCCAGCAGTGACATCGGGGGCACCGGGGAGCTGTTTTTT. Its translation: CASSDIGGTGELFF.

This clone was seen a single time. The chain employs TRBV25-1 and TRBJ2-2; D is undetermined. With 6 bases removed from V and 0 bases from J, the gap between germline ends came to 2 bases. The CDR3 length is 12 residues. Germline CDR1 is MGHDK and CDR2 is SYGVNS. CDR3 sequence (DNA): TGTGCCAGCAGAGCGAACACCGGGGAGCTGTTTTTT. It codes for CASRANTGELFF.

This clone appeared a few times. V gene TRBV7-9 combines with J gene TRBJ1-5, with a tentative D call TRBD1 (6 bases). This CDR3 spans 12 amino acids. The germline gives CDR1 SEHNR, CDR2 FQNEAQ (reference sequence). V was cut by 5 bases and J by 8 bases, with 10 bases left in between. For the CDR3, the DNA is TGTGCCAGCAGCCCGGAGGGGGAGCCCCAGCATTTT. Translated: CASSPEGEPQHF.

A single count supports this clone. The rearrangement links TRBV6-4 to TRBJ1-2; possibly TRBD1 for D (5 bases). This CDR3 is built from 14 residues. CDR1 MRHNA and CDR2 SNTAGT come from the germline V gene. V was pared by 0 bases and J by 9 bases, with 14 bases between. Written as DNA, the CDR3 is TGTGCCAGCAGTGACTCATCCCGCGCAGGGCGCTACACCTTC. Protein sequence: CASSDSSRAGRYTF.

J is TRBJ2-5 and V is TRBV27; weak D call: TRBD2 (5 bases). Trimming shortened V by 3 bases and J by 5 bases, and 13 bases separated the two germline ends. The CDR3 loop spans 14 amino acids. CDR1 is MNHEY and CDR2 is SMNVEV in the germline V gene (reference sequence). CDR3 sequence (DNA): TGTGCCAGCAGTTTGGGAGCGGTTCAGGAGACCCAGTACTTC. Translating gives CASSLGAVQETQYF.

J is TRBJ2-1 and V is TRBV4-3; perhaps TRBD1 as D (6 bases). CDR3 length equals 18 residues. V lost 0 bases, J lost 0 bases, and 15 bases lay in between. Germline V CDR1 and CDR2: LGHNA, YSLEER. This CDR3 is CASSQDAGDPSSYNEQFF. CDR3 nucleotides: TGCGCCAGCAGCCAAGATGCAGGGGATCCCAGCTCCTACAATGAGCAGTTCTTC.

The chain links TRBV7-8 to TRBJ2-3; D is perhaps TRBD1 or TRBD2 (6 bases each). V was shortened by 10 bases and J by 2 bases, with 16 bases between the two germline ends. Per the germline V gene, CDR1 is SGHVS and CDR2 is FQNEAQ. This CDR3 is built from 14 residues. CDR3 bases: TGTGCCACCTTAAAGAGGGGGGACACAGATACGCAGTATTTT. It encodes CATLKRGDTDTQYF.

The V call is TRBV14, the J call TRBJ2-7; maybe TRBD2 (5 bases). The ends were cut back, 1 base at V and 3 bases at J, with 16 bases in the middle. The CDR3 is 16 residues long. The V gene's germline CDR1 is SGHDN and CDR2 FVKESK. CDR3 bases: TGTGCCAGCAGCCAAGGGAATGGGGAGACGGGCTACGAGCAGTACTTC. Its translation: CASSQGNGETGYEQYF.

J is TRBJ2-2 and V is TRBV5-6, with D unclear. Germline CDR1 and CDR2: SGHDT and YYEEEE. The CDR3 totals 11 residues. V shed 5 bases and J shed 6 bases, with 5 bases lying between them. The CDR3 DNA reads as TGTGCCAGCAGTGACGCCGGGGAGCTGTTTTTT. This translates into CASSDAGELFF.

V usage is TRBV6-6 and J usage is TRBJ2-2, with 11 positions matching TRBD2. Germline loops: CDR1 MNHNY, CDR2 SVGAGI (reference sequence). J gave up 7 bases and V 5 bases, and 9 bases lay outside the gene matches. The CDR3 length is 16 residues. CDR3 in DNA: TGTGCCAGCAGTAAACTAGCGGGGGAGTCAGTCGGGGAGCTGTTTTTT. Amino acid sequence: CASSKLAGESVGELFF.

The J gene is TRBJ2-1, the V gene TRBV29-1, with D perhaps TRBD2 (5 bases). This CDR3 has 14 amino acids. Trimming cost V 6 bases and J 1 base, with 13 bases left between them. Germline lookup yields CDR1 SQVTM and CDR2 ANQGSEA. CDR3 nucleotides: TGCAGCGTGAGTCCCGGGGTATCCTACAATGAGCAGTTCTTC. Its protein product is CSVSPGVSYNEQFF.

The CDR3 region has the DNA TGTGCCAGCAGCGTAGACAGCCTTAATTCACCCCTCCACTTT. It encodes CASSVDSLNSPLHF. The chain combines TRBV9 with TRBJ1-6; D gene uncertain. In germline, CDR1 is SGDLS, CDR2 YYNGEE. This CDR3 comprises 14 residues. Trimming cost V 0 bases and J 6 bases, with 7 bases left between them. Variable domain in full (rest from reference TRBV9 and TRBJ1-6): DSGVTQTPKHLITATGQRVTLRCSPRSGDLSVYWYQQSLDQGLQFLIQYYNGEERAKGNILERFSAQQFPDLHSELNLSSLELGDSALYFCASSVDSLNSPLHFGNGTRLTVT.

The sample holds one count of this clone. This sequence joins TRBV10-2 and TRBJ2-7, with 9 bases lining up with TRBD2. There are 14 residues in the CDR3. With 4 bases clipped from V and 2 bases from J, the junction kept 3 bases outside the gene matches. CDR1 is WSHSY and CDR2 is SAAADI in the germline V gene. Written as DNA, the CDR3 is TGCGCCAGCAGTGCTGCTAGCGGGGCCTACGAGCAGTACTTC. This codes for CASSAASGAYEQYF.

The V and J genes are TRBV10-2 and TRBJ2-2; no definite D call. V shed 4 bases and J shed 5 bases, with 5 bases lying between them. CDR1 is WSHSY and CDR2 is SAAADI in the germline V gene. The CDR3 totals 12 residues. Written as DNA, the CDR3 is TGCGCCAGCAGTGTGGGGACCGGGGAGCTGTTTTTT. Its translation: CASSVGTGELFF.

CDR3 DNA: TGTGCCTGGAGCTCAGCACAGGGCATCCTCAATTACGAGCAGTACTTC. It translates to CAWSSAQGILNYEQYF. The rearrangement links TRBV30 to TRBJ2-7, with D possibly being TRBD1 (6 bases). Germline V gives CDR1 GTSNPN, CDR2 SVGIG (reference sequence). Trimming pared 3 bases from V and 4 bases from J, leaving 22 bases between. The length of the CDR3 is 16 residues. Variable domain in full (rest from reference TRBV30 and TRBJ2-7): SQTIHQWPATLVQPVGSPLSLECTVEGTSNPNLYWYRQAAGRGLQLLFYSVGIGQISSEVPQNLSASRPQDRQFILSSKKLLLSDSGFYLCAWSSAQGILNYEQYFGPGTRLTVT.

Comments on this clone: This specimen includes other DNA sequences encoding the same CDR3. The V gene is TRBV7-9, the J gene TRBJ1-5; TRBD1 is a possible D gene (5 bases). The V gene lost 1 base and the J gene lost 4 bases, with 11 bases spanning the gap. The CDR3 is 15 amino acids. Germline CDR1 and CDR2: SEHNR and FQNEAQ (reference sequence). DNA of the CDR3: TGTGCCAGCAGCTTAGGCGGGGCAGGGAATCAGCCCCAGCATTTT. Protein sequence: CASSLGGAGNQPQHF.

The rearrangement uses TRBV4-1 and TRBJ1-3, with 7 bases that match TRBD1. This CDR3 contains 15 residues. The V and J ends lost 4 bases and 2 bases, in that order; junction bases with no gene match: 5. The germline CDR1 and CDR2 sequences are MGHRA and YSYEKL. CDR3 protein: CASSPRQGPGNTIYF. The CDR3 region has the DNA TGCGCCAGCAGCCCCCGACAGGGACCTGGAAACACCATATATTTT.

Here the CDR3 DNA reads TGCGCCAGCAGCCCTAGGGTGGGGTCCTACGAGCAGTACTTC. This translates into CASSPRVGSYEQYF. The chain combines TRBV4-3 with TRBJ2-7; D gene ambiguous. This CDR3 has 14 amino acids. Trimming removed 4 bases from V and 1 base from J, with 11 bases in between. Germline CDR1 and CDR2: LGHNA and YSLEER.

The chain combines TRBV5-4 with TRBJ1-2; possible D gene TRBD1, 5 bases. In germline, CDR1 is SGHNT, CDR2 YYREEE (reference sequence). The CDR3 sequence is 15 residues long. The V gene lost 1 base and the J gene lost 5 bases, with 15 bases spanning the gap. The CDR3 nucleotides are TGTGCCAGCAGCTTGATATCGGCAGGGCTATATGGCTACACCTTC. Amino acid sequence: CASSLISAGLYGYTF.

This chain connects TRBV29-1 to TRBJ2-7; a possible D gene is TRBD1 (5 bases). The ends were cut back, 0 bases at V and 2 bases at J, with 11 bases in the middle. Germline values: CDR1 SQVTM, CDR2 ANQGSEA. This CDR3 comprises 14 residues. The CDR3: CSVEDPQGTYEQYF. CDR3 DNA sequence: TGCAGCGTTGAAGATCCCCAGGGAACCTACGAGCAGTACTTC.

This sequence joins TRBV5-1 and TRBJ2-1; D is unresolved. The CDR3 consists of 15 residues. CDR1 is SGHRS and CDR2 is YFSETQ in the germline V gene. The V gene lost 1 base and the J gene lost 3 bases, with 11 bases spanning the gap. The CDR3 nucleotides are TGCGCCAGCAGCTTGAATCTGGGCCTCTACAATGAGCAGTTCTTC. This codes for CASSLNLGLYNEQFF.